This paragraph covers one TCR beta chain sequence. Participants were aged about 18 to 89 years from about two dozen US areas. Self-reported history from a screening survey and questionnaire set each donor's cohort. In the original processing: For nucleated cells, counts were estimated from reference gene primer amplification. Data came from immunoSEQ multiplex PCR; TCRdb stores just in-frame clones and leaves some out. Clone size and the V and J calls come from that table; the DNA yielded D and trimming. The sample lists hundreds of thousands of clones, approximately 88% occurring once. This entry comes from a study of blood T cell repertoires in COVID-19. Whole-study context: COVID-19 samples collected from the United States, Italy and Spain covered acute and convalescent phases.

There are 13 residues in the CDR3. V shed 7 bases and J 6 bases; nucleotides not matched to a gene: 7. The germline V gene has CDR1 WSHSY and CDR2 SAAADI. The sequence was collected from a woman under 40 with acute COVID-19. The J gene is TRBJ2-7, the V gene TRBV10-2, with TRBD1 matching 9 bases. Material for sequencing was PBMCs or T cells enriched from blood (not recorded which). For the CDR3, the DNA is TGCGCCAGCACGGGACAGGGATCGGGCGAGCAGTACTTC. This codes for CASTGQGSGEQYF.